This is a list of T cell receptor beta chains from one sample in a study of tumor-infiltrating lymphocytes in oesophageal squamous cell carcinoma. TCRdb reanalysed the PCR reads using MiXCR and keeps one entry per CDR3 protein. The top ten clones hold approximately 14% of a sample with approximately 12,000 distinct CDR3 sequences, roughly 47% of them seen once. Sequencing was carried out using normal esophageal tissue next to the tumor. The receptor source for this set is a male donor with esophageal squamous cell carcinoma. The CDR3 runs from the conserved cysteine through the conserved F or W. D genes are given only for firm matches. Not every row has a clone size; where given, it reads once, few, many or a size class.

>TRBV7-8|NA|TRBJ1-5|many
TGTGCCAGCAGCTTAGCGGGACATACTAATCAGCCCCAGCATTTT
CASSLAGHTNQPQHF
>TRBV5-3|NA|TRBJ2-7|NA
TGTGCCAGCAGCCCCACCTACGAGCAGTACTTC
CASSPTYEQYF
>TRBV12-3/TRBV12-4|NA|TRBJ2-7|medium-sized
TGTGCCAGCAGTTCAGTAGGGGGGTACTACGAGCAGTACTTC
CASSSVGGYYEQYF
>TRBV7-8|NA|TRBJ2-5|large
TGTGCCAGCAGCCACCCGACCCACCTCGACACGCAGTACCAAGAGACCCAGTACTTC
CASSHPTHLDTQYQETQYF
>TRBV27|NA|TRBJ2-7|medium-sized
TGTGCCAGCAGTTTATCCTCGGGCTACGAGCAGTACTTC
CASSLSSGYEQYF
>TRBV7-6|TRBD2|TRBJ2-7|NA
TGTGCCAGCAGCTCAACTAGCGGGGGGAGCTCCTACGAGCAGTACTTC
CASSSTSGGSSYEQYF
>TRBV7-6|NA|TRBJ1-6|many
TGTGCCAGCAGCCCCGGGACCCTCCTCAGAACTTCACCCCTCCACTTT
CASSPGTLLRTSPLHF
>TRBV19|NA|TRBJ2-1|many
TGTGCCAGTAGTATAGATGGGTCGGGAAGCTCCTACAATGAGCAGTTCTTC
CASSIDGSGSSYNEQFF
>TRBV5-6|TRBD1|TRBJ2-1|many
TGTGCCAGCAGCTTGGAGGGCCAGGGGGCACTCGAGCAGTTCTTC
CASSLEGQGALEQFF
>TRBV10-3|TRBD2|TRBJ2-2|NA
TGTGCCATCAGTGTGTCTTCTAGCGGGAGGAACACCGGGGAGCTGTTTTTT
CAISVSSSGRNTGELFF
>TRBV12-5|NA|TRBJ2-7|NA
TGTGCTAGTGGTTTGGACCTCCAGGGTCACGAGCAGTACTTC
CASGLDLQGHEQYF
>TRBV7-6|NA|TRBJ2-3|few
TGTGCCAGCAGCTTAGGAACTAGCACAGATACGCAGTATTTT
CASSLGTSTDTQYF
>TRBV7-2|NA|TRBJ1-1|NA
TGTGCCAGCAGCTTTTCGGTGAACACTGAAGCTTTCTTT
CASSFSVNTEAFF
>TRBV7-2|TRBD2|TRBJ2-1|NA
TGTGCCAGCAGCCCCATCACTAGCGGTAGTTACAATGAGCAGTTCTTC
CASSPITSGSYNEQFF
>TRBV7-2|TRBD1|TRBJ1-2|large
TGTGCCAGCAGCCCTTACCTAACAGGGGGAGGTGGCTACACCTTC
CASSPYLTGGGGYTF
>TRBV27|NA|TRBJ1-2|once
TGTGCCAGCAGTTTCCCCTCAGGGGTTGGCTACACCTTC
CASSFPSGVGYTF
>TRBV11-2|TRBD2|TRBJ2-2|NA
TGTGCCAGCAGCGGCAGACTAGCGGGCACCGGGGAGCTGTTTTTT
CASSGRLAGTGELFF
>TRBV7-2|TRBD1|TRBJ2-1|many
TGTGCCAGCAGCTTAAGGACAGGCCGTAACGATGAGCAGTTCTTC
CASSLRTGRNDEQFF
>TRBV11-3|NA|TRBJ2-1|medium-sized
TGTGCCAGCAGCGCCGGCTCCTACAATGAGCAGTTCTTC
CASSAGSYNEQFF
>TRBV5-4|TRBD2|TRBJ2-5|few
TGTGCCAGCAGCACTCGGACTAGCGGGAGGTGGGGTCAAGAGACCCAGTACTTC
CASSTRTSGRWGQETQYF
>TRBV7-9|NA|TRBJ1-4|few
TGTGCCAGCAGCGGAGACCCGGGGGAAAAACTGTTTTTT
CASSGDPGEKLFF
>TRBV7-6|TRBD1|TRBJ1-4|NA
TGTGCCAGCAGCTCCGGGACAGCAACTAATGAAAAACTGTTTTTT
CASSSGTATNEKLFF
>TRBV6-1|NA|TRBJ2-6|many
TGTGCCTCTCGGTTGAGCAGCCCTGGGGCCAACGTCCTGACTTTC
CASRLSSPGANVLTF
>TRBV19|TRBD2|TRBJ2-3|many
TGTGCCAGTAGTCCGGGGACTAGCGGGAGGGTAGATACGCAGTATTTT
CASSPGTSGRVDTQYF
>TRBV5-4|NA|TRBJ2-2|NA
TGTGCCAGCAGACCGGGAGACAGGACGAACACCGGGGAGCTGTTTTTT
CASRPGDRTNTGELFF
>TRBV7-8|TRBD1|TRBJ2-1|NA
TGTGCCAGCAGCTTAGGGACAGGGGAGCAGTTCTTC
CASSLGTGEQFF